One and the same sample provided the 20 T cell receptor beta chains below, sequenced in a study of blood T cell repertoires in COVID-19. Method: immunoSEQ multiplex PCR; TCRdb's copy keeps in-frame clones and lacks some. There are about 180,000 clones in the sample; more than 75% occur only once, and 1% to 1.5% lies in the top ten. Sequenced material: PBMCs or T cells enriched from blood (not recorded which). The receptors stem from a human donor with acute COVID-19. The donor label of this sample is uncertain.

V and J are TRBV2 and TRBJ1-5, with D possibly being TRBD1 (5 bases). CDR3 length: 13 residues. Trimming left V 7 bases short and J 5 bases short, with 12 bases between. Looked up from germline, CDR1 is SNHLY and CDR2 is FYNNEI. CDR3 sequence: CASKGAGHQPQHF. CDR3 DNA: TGTGCCAGCAAAGGGGCAGGGCATCAGCCCCAGCATTTT.

In DNA, the CDR3 is TGTGCCAGCAGGGGACAGGGGAGGAATTCACCCCTCCACTTT. Encoded protein: CASRGQGRNSPLHF. The chain joins TRBV5-6 to TRBJ1-6; 10 nucleotides line up with TRBD1. The junction had 3 bases not matched to a gene; V was cut back by 5 bases and J by 7 bases. Germline CDR1 reads SGHDT; CDR2 reads YYEEEE. The CDR3 is 14 amino acids.

The chain recombines TRBV24-1 with TRBJ2-3; TRBD1 might be the D (6 bases). The germline V and J ends were trimmed by 4 bases and 3 bases, with 13 bases remaining between them. Germline V CDR1 and CDR2: KGHDR, SFDVKD. CDR3 size: 15 residues. CDR3 coding DNA: TGTGCCACCAGTGACCCAGGGGTCGGGACAGATACGCAGTATTTT. Its translation: CATSDPGVGTDTQYF.

The V gene is TRBV7-3, the J gene TRBJ2-1; 12 nucleotides align to TRBD2. With 2 bases clipped from V and 7 bases from J, the junction kept 3 bases outside the gene matches. This CDR3 comprises 15 residues. Looked up from germline, CDR1 is SGHTA and CDR2 is FQGTGA. This CDR3 is CASSLLAGGPNEQFF. As DNA, the CDR3 is TGTGCCAGCAGCTTACTAGCGGGGGGGCCAAATGAGCAGTTCTTC. Drawing the rest from reference TRBV7-3 and TRBJ2-1, the complete variable domain is GAGVSQTPSNKVTEKGKYVELRCDPISGHTALYWYRQSLGQGPEFLIYFQGTGAADDSGLPNDRFFAVRPEGSVSTLKIQRTERGDSAVYLCASSLLAGGPNEQFFGPGTRLTVL.

The rearrangement links TRBV24-1 to TRBJ2-3; TRBD1 agrees at 7 bases. V shed 3 bases, J shed 0 bases, and the junction held 2 bases outside the gene matches. CDR1 KGHDR and CDR2 SFDVKD come from the germline V gene. This CDR3 region has 15 residues. CDR3 sequence reads: CATSDQGDSTDTQYF. As DNA, the CDR3 is TGTGCCACCAGTGATCAGGGGGACAGCACAGATACGCAGTATTTT.

This clone has just a few counts. This chain connects TRBV6-5 to TRBJ1-6; 7 bases align to TRBD1. This CDR3 has 14 residues. CDR1 is MNHEY and CDR2 is SVGAGI in the germline V gene. V gave up 7 bases and J gave up 10 bases; unmatched junction bases: 10. This chain's CDR3 is CASTSGQSMSPLHF. Here the CDR3 DNA reads TGTGCCAGCACCTCGGGACAGTCGATGTCACCCCTCCACTTT.

This clone was recorded once. The chain recombines TRBV19 with TRBJ2-5, with 9 bases matching TRBD1. This CDR3 comprises 13 residues. From germline, CDR1 is LNHDA and CDR2 SQIVND (reference sequence). Unmatched junction bases numbered 0, after V lost 4 bases and J lost 3 bases. The CDR3 spells CASSRDREETQYF. In nucleotides, the CDR3 is TGTGCCAGTAGTAGGGACAGGGAAGAGACCCAGTACTTC.

The chain combines TRBV14 with TRBJ1-3; 7 positions agree with TRBD1. Germline CDR1 and CDR2: SGHDN and FVKESK. The CDR3 covers 14 residues. Trimming took 4 bases from V and 4 from J; bases not matched to a gene: 4. CDR3 in DNA: TGTGCCAGCAGCCTACAGGGGATGGGAAACACCATATATTTT. Its translation: CASSLQGMGNTIYF.

The chain joins TRBV19 to TRBJ1-1; perhaps TRBD1 as D (5 bases). The CDR3 has 15 residues. Germline assignment: CDR1 LNHDA and CDR2 SQIVND (reference sequence). Trimming pared 3 bases from V and 1 base from J, leaving 12 bases between. The DNA of the CDR3 is TGTGCCAGTAGTATGACAGTCCTGGGGAACACTGAAGCTTTCTTT. Translating it yields CASSMTVLGNTEAFF.

The sample holds a few counts of this clone. The chain couples TRBV2 to TRBJ1-6, with 10 positions matching TRBD1. Germline V lookup: CDR1 SNHLY, CDR2 FYNNEI. Trimming took 7 bases from V and 7 from J; bases not matched to a gene: 4. The CDR3 has 14 amino acids. The CDR3 protein is CASKGTGANSPLHF. In DNA form, the CDR3 reads TGTGCCAGCAAAGGGACAGGGGCAAATTCACCCCTCCACTTT. Combining the CDR3 with reference TRBV2 and TRBJ1-6 gives the whole variable domain EPEVTQTPSHQVTQMGQEVILRCVPISNHLYFYWYRQILGQKVEFLVSFYNNEISEKSEIFDDQFSVERPDGSNFTLKIRSTKLEDSAMYFCASKGTGANSPLHFGNGTRLTVT.

The V gene is TRBV24-1, the J gene TRBJ2-3, with 9 bases fitting TRBD1. Looked up from germline, CDR1 is KGHDR and CDR2 is SFDVKD. The V gene end was trimmed by 3 bases and the J gene end by 3 bases; junction bases not matched to a gene: 6. This CDR3 contains 16 residues. CDR3 protein: CATSDPRDRATDTQYF. CDR3 nucleotide sequence: TGTGCCACCAGTGATCCCCGGGACAGGGCAACAGATACGCAGTATTTT.

The chain has TRBV7-8 and TRBJ1-2; D gene unclear. CDR3 size: 14 residues. Trimming took 4 bases from V and 4 from J, leaving 13 bases between them. Germline CDR1 is SGHVS and CDR2 is FQNEAQ. The CDR3 DNA reads as TGTGCCAGCAGCTCGACTCGTGAGGTCTATGGCTACACCTTC. Translation gives CASSSTREVYGYTF. The variable domain in full, with the rest retrieved from reference TRBV7-8 and TRBJ1-2, is GAGVSQSPRYKVAKRGQDVALRCDPISGHVSLFWYQQALGQGPEFLTYFQNEAQLDKSGLPSDRFFAERPEGSVSTLKIQRTQQEDSAVYLCASSSTREVYGYTFGSGTRLTVV.

The V call is TRBV6-5, the J call TRBJ2-7; TRBD2 matches 10 bases. This CDR3 is 14 amino acids long. The junction had 4 bases not matched to a gene; V was cut back by 2 bases and J by 6 bases. Germline-derived CDR1 and CDR2 are MNHEY and SVGAGI. The CDR3 loop is CASSYQRGGSEQYF. In DNA form, the CDR3 reads TGTGCCAGCAGTTACCAGCGGGGGGGCTCCGAGCAGTACTTC.

This chain connects TRBV27 to TRBJ2-7; maybe TRBD1 (5 bases). V shed 6 bases and J shed 2 bases, with 17 bases lying between them. The CDR3 covers 15 residues. Germline CDR1 MNHEY, CDR2 SMNVEV (reference sequence). This CDR3 reads CASSQAGLTPYEQYF. The CDR3 DNA reads TGTGCCAGCAGCCAAGCAGGGCTAACCCCCTACGAGCAGTACTTC.

The rearrangement uses TRBV5-6 and TRBJ2-5; maybe TRBD2 (5 bases). The CDR3 contains 18 residues. The V gene lost 6 bases and the J gene lost 5 bases, with 29 bases spanning the gap. The germline V gene has CDR1 SGHDT and CDR2 YYEEEE. The CDR3 coding sequence is TGTGCCAGCACCGAGGGTTGGGGTTCCGCGCTAGGAAGGGAGACCCAGTACTTC. Its translation: CASTEGWGSALGRETQYF.

The chain joins TRBV21-1 to TRBJ1-2. TRBV21-1 is classified as a pseudogene. The CDR3 spans 15 residues. The CDR3 reads CASSKRSKASYGYTF. CDR3 in DNA: TGTGCCAGCAGCAAACGTTCAAAAGCGAGCTATGGCTACACCTTC.

The chain recombines TRBV9 with TRBJ1-4, with 7 bases aligning to TRBD1. Germline CDR1 reads SGDLS; CDR2 reads YYNGEE. The CDR3 loop spans 14 amino acids. V gave up 2 bases and J gave up 5 bases; unmatched junction bases: 3. The CDR3 is CASSVGTDNEKLFF. Written as DNA, the CDR3 is TGTGCCAGCAGCGTGGGGACAGACAATGAAAAACTGTTTTTT.

The chain uses TRBV27 and TRBJ2-2; 11 bases line up with TRBD2. The CDR3 consists of 18 residues. The germline V gene encodes CDR1 MNHEY and CDR2 SMNVEV (reference sequence). V was clipped by 4 bases and J by 5 bases; unmatched bases: 12. CDR3 sequence (DNA): TGTGCCAGCAGTTCCGGGCTAGCGGGGGGCGGAAAGACCGGGGAGCTGTTTTTT. Translated: CASSSGLAGGGKTGELFF.

This chain links TRBV19 with TRBJ1-2, with 7 bases identical to TRBD1. Trimming removed 7 bases from V and 0 bases from J; junction bases left unmatched: 11. Germline lookup yields CDR1 LNHDA and CDR2 SQIVND (reference sequence). The length of the CDR3 is 16 residues. The CDR3 sequence is CASTKVRDSANYGYTF. DNA of the CDR3: TGTGCCAGTACCAAAGTCCGGGACAGCGCTAACTATGGCTACACCTTC.

The rearrangement links TRBV19 to TRBJ1-3; 8 nucleotides match TRBD1. The germline V gene encodes CDR1 LNHDA and CDR2 SQIVND (reference sequence). J gave up 4 bases and V 6 bases, and 5 bases lay outside the gene matches. This CDR3 comprises 14 residues. CDR3 in DNA: TGTGCCAGTAGCATGGACAGGGTCGGAAACACCATATATTTT. This sequence encodes CASSMDRVGNTIYF. Filled out from reference TRBV19 and TRBJ1-3, the complete variable domain reads DGGITQSPKYLFRKEGQNVTLSCEQNLNHDAMYWYRQDPGQGLRLIYYSQIVNDFQKGDIAEGYSVSREKKESFPLTVTSAQKNPTAFYLCASSMDRVGNTIYFGEGSWLTVV.